This passage covers 3 T cell receptor beta chains from one sample sequenced in a study of blood T cells in healthy people across ages. Alongside a J-beta primer mix, a sample-barcoded 5' primer served in a second PCR lasting about 7 to 11 cycles. One entry per CDR3 protein results from TCRdb running MiXCR on the 5' RACE reads. Of hundreds of thousands of distinct CDR3 sequences listed, approximately 30% are singletons. What was sequenced was blood. The receptors shown here come from a woman aged 80 or over in good health.

This clonotype occurred many times. This chain uses TRBV20-1 with TRBJ2-7, with D tentatively TRBD2 (7 bases). Trimming stripped 8 bases from V and 4 bases from J, with 18 bases between. Germline V gene sequence: CDR1 DFQATT, CDR2 SNEGSKA (reference sequence). This CDR3 has 13 amino acids. The CDR3 region is CSPTLRGLYEQYF. Written as DNA, the CDR3 is TGCAGTCCCACTTTGCGGGGGCTTTACGAGCAGTACTTC.

The rearrangement joins TRBV28 to TRBJ1-5; no definite D call. V was pared by 2 bases and J by 2 bases, with 7 bases between. This CDR3 is 14 amino acids long. CDR1 and CDR2 (germline): MDHEN, SYDVKM. The CDR3 reads CASSLRPRNQPQHF. The DNA for the CDR3 is TGTGCCAGCAGTTTACGGCCACGCAATCAGCCCCAGCATTTT.

This rearrangement joins TRBV19 to TRBJ2-4; 8 bases match TRBD1. Germline CDR1 is LNHDA and CDR2 is SQIVND (reference sequence). CDR3 length: 14 amino acids. Trimming cost V 7 bases and J 6 bases; bases outside gene matches: 8. CDR3 loop: CASKDRDMGNIQYF. In nucleotides, the CDR3 is TGTGCCAGTAAGGACAGGGATATGGGAAACATTCAGTACTTC.